These 27 T cell receptor beta chains were all obtained from the same sample, sequenced in a study of STAT3 mutations in large granular lymphocyte leukemia. The study's findings and limits: Every T-cell large granular lymphocyte leukemia patient had at least one immunodominant TCR beta clonotype.

These receptors are not linked to any known antigen. Method: immunoSEQ multiplex PCR; TCRdb's copy keeps in-frame clones and lacks some. The sample records approximately 10,000 clones, 85% to 90% being singletons. The sample comprised peripheral blood mononuclear cells. These receptors were collected from a man between 60 and 75 years old with T-cell large granular lymphocyte leukemia. Some clones in this sample may be carry-over from other donors' samples.

CDR3 DNA: TGTGCCAGCAGCCTCCCCGGCGGGAGTTTTAATGAGCAGTTCTTC. It is translated as CASSLPGGSFNEQFF. The chain joins TRBV5-6 to TRBJ2-1; 7 positions match TRBD2. Losses at the gene ends were 4 bases for V and 7 bases for J; bases not matched to a gene: 11. This CDR3 spans 15 amino acids. Germline CDR1 is SGHDT and CDR2 is YYEEEE.

The J gene is TRBJ2-6, the V gene TRBV4-3; D may be TRBD1 (6 bases). Germline CDR1 reads LGHNA; CDR2 reads YSLEER. This CDR3 comprises 17 residues. The V end was cut by 0 bases, the J end by 2 bases, with 11 bases between. The CDR3 here is CASSQDDRPPGANVLTF. CDR3 bases: TGCGCCAGCAGCCAAGATGACAGGCCGCCTGGGGCCAACGTCCTGACTTTC.

DNA for the CDR3: TGTGCCAGCTCCCAACGGGCTAGACAAGAGACCCAGTACTTC. Residues: CASSQRARQETQYF. This rearrangement joins TRBV18 to TRBJ2-5; no firm D call. The germline gives CDR1 KGHSH, CDR2 LQKENI. The CDR3 is made up of 14 amino acids. The germline V and J ends were trimmed by 6 bases and 2 bases, with 13 bases remaining between them.

The rearrangement joins TRBV7-9 to TRBJ2-3; D is tentatively TRBD1 or TRBD2 (5 bases each). Trimming took off 6 bases at V and 4 bases at J, with 17 bases between the two ends. Germline CDR1 is SEHNR and CDR2 is FQNEAQ (reference sequence). The CDR3 length is 15 residues. The CDR3 DNA reads as TGTGCCAGCAGGGCCGACCCACTAGGGGCAGATACGCAGTATTTT. Its translation: CASRADPLGADTQYF.

The V call is TRBV5-5, the J call TRBJ1-5, with 9 bases that match TRBD1. V lost 0 bases, J lost 7 bases, and 14 bases stayed unmatched. The CDR3 has 18 amino acids. Germline-derived CDR1 and CDR2 are SGHKS and YYEKEE (reference sequence). CDR3 sequence (DNA): TGTGCCAGCAGCTTGGTCCTTAGGGACAGGGTAGTTCGGCAGCCCCAGCATTTT. As protein: CASSLVLRDRVVRQPQHF.

The chain uses TRBV30 and TRBJ1-1, with D perhaps TRBD1 (6 bases). Germline CDR1 reads GTSNPN; CDR2 reads SVGIG (reference sequence). V was clipped by 1 base and J by 8 bases, with 14 bases between them. The CDR3 has 13 residues. The CDR3 DNA sequence: TGTGCCTGGAGTGCTAGGACAGCAACAGAAGCTTTCTTT. Its translation is CAWSARTATEAFF.

This rearrangement joins TRBV4-2 to TRBJ2-2, with TRBD2 matching 7 bases. V lost 0 bases and J lost 7; bases outside the gene matches: 11. There are 17 residues in the CDR3. The germline V gene encodes CDR1 LGHNA and CDR2 YNFKEQ. The CDR3 loop reads CASSQDPWGGWIGELFF. CDR3 sequence (DNA): TGTGCCAGCAGCCAAGATCCCTGGGGGGGTTGGATCGGGGAGCTGTTTTTT.

This clone has just one count. This chain links TRBV18 with TRBJ1-1; TRBD1 might be the D (6 bases). Germline CDR1 reads KGHSH; CDR2 reads LQKENI. This CDR3 is built from 15 residues. V was shortened by 0 bases and J by 0 bases, with 8 bases between the two germline ends. CDR3 bases: TGTGCCAGCTCACCACCTACAGGGATGAACACTGAAGCTTTCTTT. It specifies CASSPPTGMNTEAFF.

This chain connects TRBV28 to TRBJ2-7; D is unresolved. The length of the CDR3 is 16 residues. Trimming pared 4 bases from V and 3 bases from J, leaving 19 bases between. Germline assignment: CDR1 MDHEN and CDR2 SYDVKM. The CDR3 here is CASSSPVSSSFYEQYF. For the CDR3, the DNA is TGTGCCAGCAGTTCCCCAGTTTCATCCTCTTTCTACGAGCAGTACTTC. Full variable domain (rest looked up from reference TRBV28 and TRBJ2-7): DVKVTQSSRYLVKRTGEKVFLECVQDMDHENMFWYRQDPGLGLRLIYFSYDVKMKEKGDIPEGYSVSREKKERFSLILESASTNQTSMYLCASSSPVSSSFYEQYFGPGTRLTVT.

The J gene is TRBJ2-7, the V gene TRBV30; no clear D. Per the germline V gene, CDR1 is GTSNPN and CDR2 is SVGIG (reference sequence). V was pared by 0 bases and J by 2 bases, with 5 bases between. This CDR3 contains 12 residues. CDR3 sequence reads: CAWSVSAYEQYF. CDR3 sequence (DNA): TGTGCCTGGAGTGTTTCGGCCTACGAGCAGTACTTC. Complete variable domain (other parts from reference TRBV30 and TRBJ2-7): SQTIHQWPATLVQPVGSPLSLECTVEGTSNPNLYWYRQAAGRGLQLLFYSVGIGQISSEVPQNLSASRPQDRQFILSSKKLLLSDSGFYLCAWSVSAYEQYFGPGTRLTVT.

The chain recombines TRBV10-2 with TRBJ2-3; no definite D call. This CDR3 has 15 residues. Germline CDR1 WSHSY, CDR2 SAAADI. Trimming removed 5 bases from V and 1 base from J, with 13 bases in between. CDR3 in DNA: TGCGCCAGCAGTAGTAGTCTCGTAGGCACAGATACGCAGTATTTT. This translates into CASSSSLVGTDTQYF.

The genes are TRBV11-3 and TRBJ2-3; no clear D. The V end lost 2 bases, the J end lost 4 bases, and 7 bases lay between the germline ends. Germline V lookup: CDR1 SGHNT, CDR2 YENEEA. The CDR3 contains 13 residues. The CDR3 region is CASSLSAPDTQYF. The DNA for the CDR3 is TGTGCCAGCAGCTTATCGGCCCCAGATACGCAGTATTTT.

The gene calls are TRBV7-3 and TRBJ1-4; D is unresolved. The CDR3 length is 13 residues. V was trimmed by 4 bases and J by 1 base, leaving 4 bases between them. CDR1 and CDR2 from the germline V gene are SGHTA and FQGTGA. CDR3 protein: CASSSITNEKLFF. CDR3 nucleotide sequence: TGTGCCAGCAGCTCGATAACTAATGAAAAACTGTTTTTT.

The rearrangement uses TRBV7-2 and TRBJ2-5; 9 bases align to TRBD1. The CDR3 is made up of 15 amino acids. Germline lookup yields CDR1 SGHTA and CDR2 FQGNSA. The ends lost 8 bases at V and 5 bases at J; junction bases unmatched: 12. CDR3 loop: CASLLGQGLEETQYF. CDR3 DNA: TGTGCCAGCCTCCTGGGACAGGGATTGGAGGAGACCCAGTACTTC.

The chain recombines TRBV7-9 with TRBJ2-5, with 7 positions matching TRBD2. The germline V gene encodes CDR1 SEHNR and CDR2 FQNEAQ (reference sequence). There are 15 residues in the CDR3. The junction had 6 bases not matched to a gene; V was cut back by 5 bases and J by 0 bases. The CDR3 region has the DNA TGTGCCAGCAGCCCGCGGGGGTTGTACCAAGAGACCCAGTACTTC. This translates into CASSPRGLYQETQYF.

This chain links TRBV11-1 with TRBJ1-2; 7 positions match TRBD1. CDR1 and CDR2 from the germline V gene are SGHAT and FQDESV (reference sequence). The V segment lost 8 bases and the J segment 0 bases; nucleotides outside the gene matches: 18. The CDR3 totals 18 residues. DNA of the CDR3: TGTGCCAGCGGCCCAGACCCGAGACAGGGTCCAGCTAACTATGGCTACACCTTC. Amino acids: CASGPDPRQGPANYGYTF.

This clone was detected only once. This sequence joins TRBV20-1 and TRBJ2-1; D remains unclear. Germline lookup yields CDR1 DFQATT and CDR2 SNEGSKA (reference sequence). The CDR3 runs to 10 residues. V was shortened by 4 bases and J by 10 bases, with 8 bases between the two germline ends. CDR3 protein: CSAIKVEQFF. CDR3 in DNA: TGCAGTGCTATTAAAGTAGAGCAGTTCTTC.

The chain recombines TRBV7-3 with TRBJ2-3, with D maybe TRBD2 (5 bases). CDR1 is SGHTA and CDR2 is FQGTGA in the germline V gene. V lost 1 base, J lost 1 base, and 9 bases lay in between. The CDR3 totals 15 residues. The DNA of the CDR3 is TGTGCCAGCAGCTTAAATAGCGTTGGCACAGATACGCAGTATTTT. This codes for CASSLNSVGTDTQYF. Full variable domain (missing parts from reference TRBV7-3 and TRBJ2-3): GAGVSQTPSNKVTEKGKYVELRCDPISGHTALYWYRQSLGQGPEFLIYFQGTGAADDSGLPNDRFFAVRPEGSVSTLKIQRTERGDSAVYLCASSLNSVGTDTQYFGPGTRLTVL.

The rearrangement joins TRBV6-5 to TRBJ2-5; D unresolved. Trimming stripped 8 bases from V and 3 bases from J, with 13 bases between. The CDR3 runs to 13 residues. The germline V gene encodes CDR1 MNHEY and CDR2 SVGAGI. The CDR3 here is CASQSDTEETQYF. CDR3 DNA sequence: TGTGCCAGCCAGTCGGATACCGAAGAGACCCAGTACTTC.

V is TRBV19 and J is TRBJ1-5, with D possibly matching TRBD1 (6 bases). This CDR3 contains 17 residues. The germline V and J ends were trimmed by 7 bases and 2 bases, with 21 bases remaining between them. The germline CDR1 and CDR2 sequences are LNHDA and SQIVND (reference sequence). CDR3 in DNA: TGTGCCAGTAAGTGGAGGGATAGGGGGAAGGGCAATCAGCCCCAGCATTTT. Amino acids: CASKWRDRGKGNQPQHF.

The chain employs TRBV6-1 and TRBJ1-5; D call uncertain. The CDR3 runs 13 residues. The V end was cut by 2 bases, the J end by 5 bases, with 7 bases between. Germline V gene sequence: CDR1 MNHNS, CDR2 SASEGT. The CDR3 region is CASSEWEDQPQHF. The CDR3 DNA follows: TGTGCCAGCAGTGAATGGGAGGATCAGCCCCAGCATTTT.

The gene calls are TRBV10-2 and TRBJ1-2; D may be TRBD1 (6 bases). Germline CDR1 and CDR2: WSHSY and SAAADI. Trimming left V 4 bases short and J 6 bases short, with 12 bases between. This CDR3 comprises 13 residues. CDR3 DNA sequence: TGCGCCAGCAGTGGTGCTGGGGGCGATGGCTACACCTTC. Amino acid sequence: CASSGAGGDGYTF.

This clone was picked up one time. The J gene is TRBJ2-1, the V gene TRBV30; 7 bases align to TRBD2. The V gene's germline CDR1 is GTSNPN and CDR2 SVGIG (reference sequence). The CDR3 length is 12 residues. Losses at the gene ends were 3 bases for V and 15 bases for J; bases not matched to a gene: 11. CDR3 nucleotide sequence: TGTGCCTGGAGGTTAGCTAGCGGCGATCTGTTCTTC. Its protein product is CAWRLASGDLFF.

The chain employs TRBV27 and TRBJ2-7; D gene uncertain. Germline V gives CDR1 MNHEY, CDR2 SMNVEV (reference sequence). This CDR3 has 9 amino acids. V was shortened by 6 bases and J by 8 bases, with 5 bases between the two germline ends. DNA for the CDR3: TGTGCCAGCAGGGGCAAGCAGTACTTC. Residues: CASRGKQYF.

In this sample, this clone turned up a few times. This chain connects TRBV2 to TRBJ2-5, with 9 bases identical to TRBD2. The CDR3 is 14 residues long. Trimming cost V 4 bases and J 5 bases; bases outside gene matches: 5. Germline CDR1 reads SNHLY; CDR2 reads FYNNEI. CDR3 in amino acids: CASSGGGRGETQYF. The CDR3 DNA is TGTGCCAGCAGTGGAGGCGGGAGGGGGGAGACCCAGTACTTC.

The rearrangement links TRBV27 to TRBJ2-1; 9 bases fit TRBD2. The germline gives CDR1 MNHEY, CDR2 SMNVEV (reference sequence). Trimming removed 5 bases from V and 10 bases from J; junction bases left unmatched: 6. This CDR3 is built from 13 residues. CDR3 protein: CASSLRLAGEQFF. DNA for the CDR3: TGTGCCAGCAGTCTCCGCCTAGCGGGGGAGCAGTTCTTC.

The CDR3 DNA sequence: TGCGCCAGCAGCTTGACAGGGTTGAACACTGAAGCTTTCTTT. As protein: CASSLTGLNTEAFF. The gene calls are TRBV5-1 and TRBJ1-1; tentatively, D is TRBD1 (6 bases). Deletions cut 1 base from V and 0 bases from J, with 7 bases between. The CDR3 totals 14 residues. The germline CDR1 and CDR2 sequences are SGHRS and YFSETQ.